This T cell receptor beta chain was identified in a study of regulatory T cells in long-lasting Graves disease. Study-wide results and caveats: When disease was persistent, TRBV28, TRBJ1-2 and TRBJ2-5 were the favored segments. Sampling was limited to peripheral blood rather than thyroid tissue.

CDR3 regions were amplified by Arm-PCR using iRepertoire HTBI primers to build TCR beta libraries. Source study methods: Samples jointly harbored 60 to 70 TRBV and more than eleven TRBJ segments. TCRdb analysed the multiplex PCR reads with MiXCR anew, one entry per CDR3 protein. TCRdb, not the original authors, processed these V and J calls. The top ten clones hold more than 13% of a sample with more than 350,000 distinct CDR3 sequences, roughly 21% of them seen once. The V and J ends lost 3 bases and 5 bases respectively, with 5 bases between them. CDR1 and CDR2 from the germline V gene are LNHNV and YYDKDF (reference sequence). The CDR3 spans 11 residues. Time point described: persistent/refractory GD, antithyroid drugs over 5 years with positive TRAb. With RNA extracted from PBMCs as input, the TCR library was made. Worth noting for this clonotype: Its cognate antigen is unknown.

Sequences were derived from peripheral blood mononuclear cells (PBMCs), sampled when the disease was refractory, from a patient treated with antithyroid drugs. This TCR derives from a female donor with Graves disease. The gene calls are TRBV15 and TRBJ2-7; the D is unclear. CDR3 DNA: TGTGCCACCAGCAGGGCGGACGAGCAGTACTTC. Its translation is CATSRADEQYF.